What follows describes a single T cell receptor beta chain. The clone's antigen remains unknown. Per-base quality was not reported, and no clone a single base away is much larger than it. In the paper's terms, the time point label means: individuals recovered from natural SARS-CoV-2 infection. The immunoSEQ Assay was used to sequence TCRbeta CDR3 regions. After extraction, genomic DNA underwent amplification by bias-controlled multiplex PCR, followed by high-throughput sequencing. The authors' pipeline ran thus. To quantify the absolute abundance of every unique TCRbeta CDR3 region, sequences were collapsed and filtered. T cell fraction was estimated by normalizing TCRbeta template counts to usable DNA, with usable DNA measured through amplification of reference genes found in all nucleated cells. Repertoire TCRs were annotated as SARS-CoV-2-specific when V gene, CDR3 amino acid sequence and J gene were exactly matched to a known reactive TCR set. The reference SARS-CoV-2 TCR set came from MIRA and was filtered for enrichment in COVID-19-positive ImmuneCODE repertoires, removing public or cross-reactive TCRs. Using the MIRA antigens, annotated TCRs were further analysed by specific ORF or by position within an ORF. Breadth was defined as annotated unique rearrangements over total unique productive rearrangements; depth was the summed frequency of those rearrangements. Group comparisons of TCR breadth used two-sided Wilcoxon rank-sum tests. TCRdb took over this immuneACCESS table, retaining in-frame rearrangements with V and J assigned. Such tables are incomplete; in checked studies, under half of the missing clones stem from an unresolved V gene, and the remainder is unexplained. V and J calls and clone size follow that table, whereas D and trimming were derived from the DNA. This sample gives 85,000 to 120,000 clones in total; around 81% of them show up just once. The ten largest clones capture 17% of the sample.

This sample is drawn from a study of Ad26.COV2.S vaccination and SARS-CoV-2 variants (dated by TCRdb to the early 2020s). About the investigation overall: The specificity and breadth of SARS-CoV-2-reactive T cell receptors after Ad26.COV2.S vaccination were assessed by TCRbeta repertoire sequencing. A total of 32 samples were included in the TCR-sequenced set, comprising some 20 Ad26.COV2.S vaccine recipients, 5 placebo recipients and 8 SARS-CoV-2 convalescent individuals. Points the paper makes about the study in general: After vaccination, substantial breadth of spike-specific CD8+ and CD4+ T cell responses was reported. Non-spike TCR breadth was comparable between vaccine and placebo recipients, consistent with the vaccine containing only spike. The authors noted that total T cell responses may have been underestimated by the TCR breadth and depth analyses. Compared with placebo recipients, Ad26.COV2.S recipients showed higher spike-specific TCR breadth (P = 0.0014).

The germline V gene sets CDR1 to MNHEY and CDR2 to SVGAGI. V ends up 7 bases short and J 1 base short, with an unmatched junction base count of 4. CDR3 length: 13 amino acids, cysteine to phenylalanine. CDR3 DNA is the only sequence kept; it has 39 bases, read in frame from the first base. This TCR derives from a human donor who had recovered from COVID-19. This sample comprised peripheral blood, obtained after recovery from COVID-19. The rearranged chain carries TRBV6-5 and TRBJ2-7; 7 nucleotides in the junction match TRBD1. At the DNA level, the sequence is TGTGCCAGCACCACGACAGGGTCCTACGAGCAGTACTTC. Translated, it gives CASTTTGSYEQYF.